Below, 32 T cell receptor beta chains from the same sample are listed, as sequenced in a study of cytomegalovirus exposure and HLA in healthy donors. This PCR relied on a set of 60 Vbeta primers and 13 Jbeta primers. The data were produced by immunoSEQ multiplex PCR, yet TCRdb's version contains in-frame clones alone and is incomplete. In the table there are 200,000 to 250,000 clones, roughly 90% of which are singletons. Material for sequencing was PBMCs. These receptors were collected from a woman under 30 in good health and CMV-seronegative.

This sequence joins TRBV27 and TRBJ2-1, with 9 bases matching TRBD1. Trimming cost V 8 bases and J 2 bases; bases outside gene matches: 7. There are 15 residues in the CDR3. Germline CDR1 reads MNHEY; CDR2 reads SMNVEV (reference sequence). DNA of the CDR3: TGTGCCAGCGGACAGGGGACGATGGCCTACAATGAGCAGTTCTTC. Translation gives CASGQGTMAYNEQFF.

CDR3 sequence reads: CSALDRAEAFF. CDR3 DNA sequence: TGCAGCGCCCTGGACAGGGCAGAAGCTTTCTTT. V gene TRBV29-1 combines with J gene TRBJ1-1; 8 bases match TRBD1. The CDR3 totals 11 residues. CDR1 is SQVTM, CDR2 ANQGSEA, per germline. V shed 7 bases, J shed 8 bases, and the junction held 6 bases outside the gene matches.

This chain connects TRBV10-1 to TRBJ2-1; D might be TRBD2 (5 bases). V shed 9 bases and J shed 4 bases, with 13 bases lying between them. The CDR3 extends over 13 amino acids. Germline V CDR1 and CDR2: WNHNN, SYGVQD (reference sequence). The CDR3 reads CASRGLEYNEQFF. Here the CDR3 DNA reads TGCGCCAGTAGAGGACTGGAATACAATGAGCAGTTCTTC.

The rearrangement links TRBV4-3 to TRBJ1-1, with 8 bases aligning to TRBD1. Germline V CDR1 and CDR2: LGHNA, YSLEER. The J segment lost 1 base and the V segment lost 0 bases, leaving 4 bases of the junction unmatched. CDR3 length: 16 residues. The CDR3, as DNA: TGCGCCAGCAGCCAAGACTACAGGGGGACGAACACTGAAGCTTTCTTT. Amino acid sequence: CASSQDYRGTNTEAFF.

This clone was detected only once. The V and J genes are TRBV4-2 and TRBJ1-1, with D possibly matching TRBD1 (5 bases). This CDR3 comprises 13 residues. Deletions cut 0 bases from V and 7 bases from J, with 9 bases between. Germline assignment: CDR1 LGHNA and CDR2 YNFKEQ. The CDR3 reads CASSQEDRIEAFF. CDR3 nucleotide sequence: TGTGCCAGCAGCCAAGAAGACAGAATTGAAGCTTTCTTT.

The genes are TRBV10-2 and TRBJ1-1; tentatively, D is TRBD1 (6 bases). Germline V CDR1 and CDR2: WSHSY, SAAADI. This CDR3 comprises 14 residues. Trimming pared 8 bases from V and 10 bases from J, leaving 23 bases between. Written as DNA, the CDR3 is TGCGCCAGCGGGGGCCCAAGTTCAACCCGAGGAGCTTTCTTT. This translates into CASGGPSSTRGAFF.

This sequence joins TRBV9 and TRBJ2-2, with D tentatively TRBD1 (5 bases). V lost 0 bases to trimming and J lost 1 base, with 10 bases between them. The CDR3 totals 16 residues. Germline V CDR1 and CDR2: SGDLS, YYNGEE. CDR3 DNA: TGTGCCAGCAGCGTAGTTGCCCAGGGGAACACCGGGGAGCTGTTTTTT. Translating gives CASSVVAQGNTGELFF.

The V call is TRBV5-5, the J call TRBJ1-5, with a tentative D call TRBD1 (6 bases). Per the germline V gene, CDR1 is SGHKS and CDR2 is YYEKEE (reference sequence). The length of the CDR3 is 15 residues. Trimming took off 5 bases at V and 7 bases at J, with 19 bases between the two ends. The CDR3 bases are TGTGCCAGCAGAGCATCACAGGGAGCCGGGCAGCCCCAGCATTTT. Residues: CASRASQGAGQPQHF. The full variable domain, its missing parts supplied by reference TRBV5-5 and TRBJ1-5, is DAGVTQSPTHLIKTRGQQVTLRCSPISGHKSVSWYQQVLGQGPQFIFQYYEKEERGRGNFPDRFSARQFPNYSSELNVNALLLGDSALYLCASRASQGAGQPQHFGDGTRLSIL.

The V gene is TRBV6-5, the J gene TRBJ1-1, with 9 bases matching TRBD1. There are 15 residues in the CDR3. The V gene's germline CDR1 is MNHEY and CDR2 SVGAGI. Trimming at V came to 4 bases and at J to 5 bases, leaving 8 bases not matched to a gene. Written as DNA, the CDR3 is TGTGCCAGCAGTTCCCGGTCCGACAGGGGGACTGAAGCTTTCTTT. This translates into CASSSRSDRGTEAFF.

The V and J genes are TRBV11-2 and TRBJ2-5; 10 bases line up with TRBD1. The CDR3 has 17 amino acids. In germline, CDR1 is SGHAT, CDR2 FQNNGV. Trimming cost V 5 bases and J 5 bases; bases outside gene matches: 14. As DNA, the CDR3 is TGTGCCAGCAGCCCCAGCCCGAGACAGGGGGCGAAGGAGACCCAGTACTTC. Amino acids: CASSPSPRQGAKETQYF.

The chain is built from TRBV11-3 and TRBJ1-6, with D maybe TRBD1 (5 bases). From germline, CDR1 is SGHNT and CDR2 YENEEA. Trimming removed 4 bases at V and 10 bases at J, with 17 bases between. The CDR3 contains 15 residues. The CDR3 spells CASSSYQASGSPLHF. CDR3 coding DNA: TGTGCCAGCAGCTCCTATCAGGCTTCAGGGTCACCCCTCCACTTT.

This clone was recorded once. This chain links TRBV18 with TRBJ2-7; TRBD2 aligns across 7 bases. Trimming at V came to 0 bases and at J to 5 bases, leaving 7 bases not matched to a gene. CDR1 is KGHSH, CDR2 LQKENI, per germline. The CDR3 covers 15 residues. CDR3: CASSPPMAGVNEQYF. In DNA form, the CDR3 reads TGTGCCAGCTCACCACCTATGGCGGGAGTGAACGAGCAGTACTTC.

J is TRBJ1-3 and V is TRBV5-1, with no clear D. Germline CDR1 reads SGHRS; CDR2 reads YFSETQ. The CDR3 sequence is 15 residues long. V was cut by 3 bases and J by 0 bases, with 10 bases left in between. In nucleotides, the CDR3 is TGCGCCAGCAGCTCCGCAGCGGACTCTGGAAACACCATATATTTT. It specifies CASSSAADSGNTIYF.

The chain joins TRBV6-1 to TRBJ2-2; TRBD2 is a possible D gene (5 bases). The CDR3 totals 15 residues. V was shortened by 1 base and J by 9 bases, with 15 bases between the two germline ends. Looked up from germline, CDR1 is MNHNS and CDR2 is SASEGT. DNA of the CDR3: TGTGCCAGCAGTGAAGTAGTGGGAGCCGACAGGGAGCTGTTTTTT. It is translated as CASSEVVGADRELFF.

The chain has TRBV5-1 and TRBJ2-5; 13 bases line up with TRBD2. V was clipped by 0 bases and J by 5 bases; unmatched bases: 7. This CDR3 contains 17 residues. Germline CDR1 is SGHRS and CDR2 is YFSETQ. The CDR3 loop reads CASSLAGTSGNGETQYF. The DNA of the CDR3 is TGCGCCAGCAGCTTGGCCGGGACTAGCGGGAATGGTGAGACCCAGTACTTC.

About this clone: The same CDR3 is also encoded by other DNA sequences in this sample. The CDR3 reads CAISDSSYEQYF. Here the CDR3 DNA reads TGTGCCATCAGTGATTCGAGCTACGAGCAGTACTTC. V and J are TRBV10-3 and TRBJ2-7, with D hard to call. The germline V and J ends were trimmed by 3 bases and 3 bases, with 6 bases remaining between them. In germline, CDR1 is ENHRY, CDR2 SYGVKD. The CDR3 extends over 12 amino acids.

This sequence joins TRBV7-9 and TRBJ1-1; D not certain. V was cut by 0 bases and J by 2 bases, with 4 bases left in between. The germline gives CDR1 SEHNR, CDR2 FQNEAQ (reference sequence). The length of the CDR3 is 13 residues. CDR3 sequence (DNA): TGTGCCAGCAGCTTAGCGTATAACACTGAAGCTTTCTTT. Amino acid sequence: CASSLAYNTEAFF.

The rearrangement joins TRBV29-1 to TRBJ2-1, with a possible D match to TRBD1 (5 bases). The CDR3 sequence is 17 residues long. The V gene's germline CDR1 is SQVTM and CDR2 ANQGSEA. CDR3 bases: TGCACCTATCTAGGGGCAGGAGTGTCGGTGGAGTACAATGAGCAGTTCTTC. As protein: CTYLGAGVSVEYNEQFF.

This chain connects TRBV27 to TRBJ2-3; D is ambiguous. Germline loops: CDR1 MNHEY, CDR2 SMNVEV (reference sequence). The CDR3 consists of 15 residues. V lost 2 bases and J 1 base, leaving 10 bases between the germline ends. CDR3 in DNA: TGTGCCAGCAGTTTAGCGGTAGAACGCACAGATACGCAGTATTTT. Translated, it gives CASSLAVERTDTQYF.

This clone was detected only once. The rearrangement joins TRBV2 to TRBJ1-2; TRBD1 matches at 9 bases. The trim removed 5 bases at V and 7 bases at J, leaving 17 bases unmatched. Germline CDR1 and CDR2: SNHLY and FYNNEI. This CDR3 has 17 amino acids. This CDR3 reads CASSFQDRGRWWGGYTF. The CDR3 nucleotides are TGTGCCAGCAGTTTTCAGGACAGGGGACGATGGTGGGGTGGCTACACCTTC.

A few counts support this clone. The genes are TRBV13 and TRBJ2-7; TRBD1 agrees at 8 bases. V was pared by 8 bases and J by 4 bases, with 7 bases of the junction left unmatched. CDR3 length: 13 residues. Germline values: CDR1 PRHDT, CDR2 FYEKMQ (reference sequence). CDR3 sequence: CASRGQGNYEQYF. DNA for the CDR3: TGTGCCAGCCGCGGACAGGGTAATTACGAGCAGTACTTC.

V usage is TRBV5-1 and J usage is TRBJ2-5; D is possibly TRBD1 (5 bases). This CDR3 spans 14 amino acids. Germline-derived CDR1 and CDR2 are SGHRS and YFSETQ. V dropped 1 base and J dropped 2 bases, with 9 bases sitting between them. In nucleotides, the CDR3 is TGCGCCAGCAGCTTGTTCCCAGGGCAAGAGACCCAGTACTTC. Its protein product is CASSLFPGQETQYF.

This chain joins TRBV5-1 and TRBJ2-7; D may be TRBD2 (6 bases). CDR1 SGHRS and CDR2 YFSETQ come from the germline V gene. The V end lost 4 bases, the J end lost 0 bases, and 17 bases lay between the germline ends. The CDR3 has 16 amino acids. CDR3 in amino acids: CASSPYPDGSSYEQYF. The CDR3 DNA is TGCGCCAGCAGCCCGTATCCGGACGGGAGCTCCTACGAGCAGTACTTC.

The gene calls are TRBV5-1 and TRBJ2-7, with 8 bases matching TRBD2. Germline CDR1 SGHRS, CDR2 YFSETQ. CDR3 size: 15 residues. Losses at the gene ends were 6 bases for V and 3 bases for J; bases not matched to a gene: 11. CDR3 region: CASTQLGGADYEQYF. The CDR3 coding sequence is TGCGCCAGCACCCAGCTCGGGGGGGCCGACTACGAGCAGTACTTC.

The J gene is TRBJ2-3, the V gene TRBV6-4; D is possibly TRBD1 (6 bases). The CDR3 consists of 13 residues. CDR1 is MRHNA and CDR2 is SNTAGT in the germline V gene. Trimming removed 4 bases from V and 2 bases from J, with 7 bases in between. The CDR3 loop reads CASSGTVTDTQYF. The CDR3 DNA follows: TGTGCCAGCAGTGGGACAGTCACAGATACGCAGTATTTT.

The chain combines TRBV6-5 with TRBJ1-1, with 8 nucleotides matching TRBD1. Per germline, CDR1 MNHEY and CDR2 SVGAGI. CDR3 length: 14 amino acids. Losses at the gene ends were 7 bases for V and 5 bases for J; bases not matched to a gene: 9. Here the CDR3 reads CASNIQGGGTEAFF. The CDR3 DNA reads as TGTGCCAGCAACATACAGGGGGGTGGAACTGAAGCTTTCTTT.

This sequence joins TRBV6-5 and TRBJ1-1, with TRBD1 identical over 8 bases. The CDR3 is 12 amino acids. Germline assignment: CDR1 MNHEY and CDR2 SVGAGI. With 2 bases clipped from V and 8 bases from J, the junction kept 1 base outside the gene matches. This CDR3 is CASSYNRGEAFF. CDR3 coding DNA: TGTGCCAGCAGTTACAACAGGGGGGAAGCTTTCTTT.

The V call is TRBV5-1, the J call TRBJ2-5, with 9 nucleotides matching TRBD2. The CDR3 runs 15 residues. The ends lost 0 bases at V and 3 bases at J; junction bases unmatched: 3. Germline V gene sequence: CDR1 SGHRS, CDR2 YFSETQ. In DNA form, the CDR3 reads TGCGCCAGCAGCTTGGGACTAGCGGAAAAAGAGACCCAGTACTTC. It specifies CASSLGLAEKETQYF. Full variable domain (rest looked up from reference TRBV5-1 and TRBJ2-5): KAGVTQTPRYLIKTRGQQVTLSCSPISGHRSVSWYQQTPGQGLQFLFEYFSETQRNKGNFPGRFSGRQFSNSRSEMNVSTLELGDSALYLCASSLGLAEKETQYFGPGTRLLVL.

The chain combines TRBV6-6 with TRBJ2-4, with TRBD2 matching 7 bases. There are 15 residues in the CDR3. The J segment lost 8 bases and the V segment lost 0 bases, leaving 7 bases of the junction unmatched. The germline V gene has CDR1 MNHNY and CDR2 SVGAGI (reference sequence). The CDR3 DNA is TGTGCCAGCAGTTACTCGGAGGGCGGGGGAGACATTCAGTACTTC. The encoded protein is CASSYSEGGGDIQYF.

The chain combines TRBV19 with TRBJ2-4, with TRBD1 as a possible D gene (5 bases). Trimming stripped 5 bases from V and 9 bases from J, with 17 bases between. This CDR3 is 14 amino acids long. Per germline, CDR1 LNHDA and CDR2 SQIVND (reference sequence). CDR3 coding DNA: TGTGCCAGTAGTCTCAGGCAGGGAAGGGTCATTCAGTACTTC. It translates to CASSLRQGRVIQYF.

The V and J genes are TRBV18 and TRBJ2-3, with TRBD1 identical over 11 bases. Germline CDR1 is KGHSH and CDR2 is LQKENI. V lost 3 bases and J lost 8; bases outside the gene matches: 13. This CDR3 region has 17 residues. The CDR3 region is CASSPPSWDRGEGTQYF. The CDR3 region has the DNA TGTGCCAGCTCACCCCCATCCTGGGACAGGGGGGAAGGTACGCAGTATTTT.

The chain employs TRBV4-1 and TRBJ2-1; TRBD2 matches at 11 bases. Trimming at V came to 1 base and at J to 7 bases, leaving 18 bases not matched to a gene. In germline, CDR1 is MGHRA, CDR2 YSYEKL. The CDR3 consists of 20 residues. CDR3 DNA sequence: TGCGCCAGCAGCCAAGGGGGGTTTACTAGCGGGAGACGATTGTCTAATGAGCAGTTCTTC. It translates to CASSQGGFTSGRRLSNEQFF.